The clone carrying this TCR beta chain was observed at least ten times. Its antigen is undetermined. Germline V gene sequence: CDR1 LGHDT, CDR2 YNNKEL (reference sequence). V dropped 2 bases and J dropped 9 bases, with 10 bases sitting between them. This CDR3 has 12 amino acids. The data derive from a study of regulatory T cells in long-lasting Graves disease. Study as a whole: Duration of antithyroid drug therapy among newly diagnosed Graves' patients was under 3 months.

CDR3-region Arm-PCR and iRepertoire HTBI primers produced the TCR beta libraries. TCRdb reprocessed the multiplex PCR reads with MiXCR, giving one entry per CDR3 protein. The sample records about half a million distinct CDR3 sequences, around 12% being singletons. General study findings and limits: TRBV28 was favored in persistent disease, as were TRBJ1-2 and TRBJ2-5.

Time point denoted: newly diagnosed GD, antithyroid drugs for less than 3 months. The TCR library was made from RNA that had been extracted from PBMCs in TRIzol. Another study also made use of these data, one on T cells in Graves' hyperthyroidism and ophthalmopathy. That work adds: Each diagnosis drew on symptoms, thyroxine, TRAb, thyroid ultrasound and orbital computed tomography findings. Before onset, ophthalmopathy was predicted by the model a median about six months earlier.

The sequencing used peripheral blood mononuclear cells (PBMCs), collected at new diagnosis, from a patient treated with antithyroid drugs. This sequence joins TRBV3-1 and TRBJ1-1, with TRBD1 as a possible D gene (5 bases). The sequence came from a woman between 25 and 40 years old with Graves disease. The CDR3 spells CASSQYGAKAFF. CDR3 DNA sequence: TGTGCCAGCAGCCAATACGGGGCCAAAGCTTTCTTT.